Listed below are T cell receptor beta chains from one sample, sequenced in a study of blood T cells in healthy people across ages. Using its own MiXCR run on the 5' RACE reads, TCRdb lists one record per CDR3 protein. The data contain about 900,000 distinct CDR3 sequences, roughly 60% of them singletons. Sequencing used blood. The receptors shown here come from a man aged 30-40 years in good health. The CDR3 runs from the conserved cysteine through the conserved F or W. The order of the fields is V gene, D gene, J gene, clone size, CDR3 protein, CDR3 DNA. The D gene is left open where the match is weak. The listing skips clone size in some rows; elsewhere it reads once, few, many or a size class.

v_gene: TRBV20-1
d_gene: TRBD1
j_gene: TRBJ2-3
abundance: -
CDR3aa: CSAEPGTGVPDTQYF
CDR3nt: TGCAGTGCTGAACCCGGGACAGGGGTCCCAGATACGCAGTATTTT

v_gene: TRBV7-2
d_gene: -
j_gene: TRBJ2-1
abundance: few
CDR3aa: CASSGQFF
CDR3nt: TGTGCCAGCAGCGGACAGTTCTTC

v_gene: TRBV6-2/TRBV6-3
d_gene: TRBD1
j_gene: TRBJ2-6
abundance: few
CDR3aa: CASSYDRAGANVLTF
CDR3nt: TGTGCCAGCAGTTACGACAGGGCCGGGGCCAACGTCCTGACTTTC

v_gene: TRBV29-1
d_gene: TRBD1
j_gene: TRBJ2-1
abundance: few
CDR3aa: CSAHRGNYNEQFF
CDR3nt: TGCAGCGCCCACAGGGGGAACTACAATGAGCAGTTCTTC

v_gene: TRBV20-1
d_gene: -
j_gene: TRBJ2-7
abundance: -
CDR3aa: CSALGGIGYEQYF
CDR3nt: TGCAGTGCGCTTGGGGGGATCGGCTACGAGCAGTACTTC

v_gene: TRBV6-5
d_gene: TRBD1
j_gene: TRBJ1-4
abundance: -
CDR3aa: CASSPGQVENEKLFF
CDR3nt: TGTGCCAGCAGCCCTGGACAGGTGGAAAATGAAAAACTGTTTTTT

v_gene: TRBV4-3
d_gene: -
j_gene: TRBJ2-7
abundance: -
CDR3aa: CASSQDPGASSYNEQYF
CDR3nt: TGCGCCAGCAGCCAAGATCCGGGGGCCAGCTCCTACAATGAGCAGTACTTC

v_gene: TRBV20-1
d_gene: -
j_gene: TRBJ1-2
abundance: -
CDR3aa: CSATWGAAYGYTF
CDR3nt: TGCAGTGCTACGTGGGGGGCAGCGTATGGCTACACCTTC

v_gene: TRBV5-1
d_gene: -
j_gene: TRBJ1-2
abundance: -
CDR3aa: CASSREAGENGYTF
CDR3nt: TGCGCCAGCAGTAGGGAGGCAGGGGAAAATGGCTACACCTTC

v_gene: TRBV15
d_gene: -
j_gene: TRBJ1-1
abundance: few
CDR3aa: CATSRGSGDTEAFF
CDR3nt: TGTGCCACCAGCAGAGGGTCAGGGGACACTGAAGCTTTCTTT

v_gene: TRBV7-9
d_gene: -
j_gene: TRBJ1-4
abundance: -
CDR3aa: CAISLATNEKLFF
CDR3nt: TGTGCCATTTCACTTGCAACTAATGAAAAACTGTTTTTT

v_gene: TRBV12-3/TRBV12-4
d_gene: -
j_gene: TRBJ1-5
abundance: -
CDR3aa: CASTPGWNQPQHF
CDR3nt: TGTGCCAGCACCCCCGGGTGGAATCAGCCCCAGCATTTT

v_gene: TRBV7-7
d_gene: TRBD2
j_gene: TRBJ2-5
abundance: -
CDR3aa: CASSLALAGGKETQYF
CDR3nt: TGTGCCAGCAGCTTAGCTCTAGCGGGGGGAAAAGAGACCCAGTACTTC

v_gene: TRBV9
d_gene: -
j_gene: TRBJ2-1
abundance: -
CDR3aa: CASSVVSGSYNEQFF
CDR3nt: TGTGCCAGCAGCGTAGTGTCCGGGTCCTACAATGAGCAGTTCTTC

v_gene: TRBV12-3/TRBV12-4
d_gene: -
j_gene: TRBJ2-3
abundance: few
CDR3aa: CASSPGASSTDTQYF
CDR3nt: TGTGCCAGCAGTCCGGGGGCCAGTTCCACAGATACGCAGTATTTT

v_gene: TRBV29-1
d_gene: TRBD1
j_gene: TRBJ1-4
abundance: once
CDR3aa: CSVGQWDRFSEKLFF
CDR3nt: TGCAGCGTTGGACAATGGGACAGGTTTTCTGAAAAACTGTTTTTT

v_gene: TRBV15
d_gene: -
j_gene: TRBJ1-4
abundance: -
CDR3aa: CATSRASGDEKLFF
CDR3nt: TGTGCCACCAGCAGAGCTTCAGGGGACGAAAAACTGTTTTTT

v_gene: TRBV6-6
d_gene: TRBD1
j_gene: TRBJ1-5
abundance: -
CDR3aa: CATSDRPNQPQHF
CDR3nt: TGTGCCACATCGGACAGGCCCAATCAGCCCCAGCATTTT

v_gene: TRBV7-2
d_gene: -
j_gene: TRBJ1-2
abundance: few
CDR3aa: CASSSTGVYGYTF
CDR3nt: TGTGCCAGCAGCTCGACAGGCGTGTATGGCTACACCTTC

v_gene: TRBV5-1
d_gene: -
j_gene: TRBJ2-1
abundance: -
CDR3aa: CASSSTTDSYNEQFF
CDR3nt: TGCGCCAGCAGCTCTACGACAGACTCCTACAATGAGCAGTTCTTC

v_gene: TRBV10-3
d_gene: TRBD2
j_gene: TRBJ2-3
abundance: -
CDR3aa: CAITVGLAGGAPQYF
CDR3nt: TGTGCCATCACCGTGGGACTAGCGGGGGGAGCTCCGCAGTATTTT

v_gene: TRBV10-3
d_gene: TRBD1
j_gene: TRBJ1-6
abundance: -
CDR3aa: CAISEGTGSSPLHF
CDR3nt: TGTGCCATCAGTGAGGGGACAGGGAGCTCACCCCTCCACTTT